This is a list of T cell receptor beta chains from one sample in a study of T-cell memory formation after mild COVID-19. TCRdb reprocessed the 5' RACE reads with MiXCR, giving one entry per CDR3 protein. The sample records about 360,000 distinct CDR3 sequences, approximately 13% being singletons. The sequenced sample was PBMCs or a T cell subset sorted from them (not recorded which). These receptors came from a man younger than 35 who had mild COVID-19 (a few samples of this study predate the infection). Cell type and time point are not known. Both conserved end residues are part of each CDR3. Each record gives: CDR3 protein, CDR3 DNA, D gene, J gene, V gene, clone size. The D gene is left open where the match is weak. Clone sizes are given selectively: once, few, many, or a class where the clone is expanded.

cdr3_aa: CASSLGTGFFTLHF
cdr3_nt: TGTGCCAGCAGCCTCGGGACAGGATTCTTCACCCTCCACTTT
d_call: TRBD1
j_call: TRBJ1-6
v_call: TRBV14
clone_size: NA

cdr3_aa: CASSSAGPPGDTEAFF
cdr3_nt: TGCGCCAGCAGCAGCGCGGGACCCCCAGGGGACACTGAAGCTTTCTTT
d_call: NA
j_call: TRBJ1-1
v_call: TRBV5-1
clone_size: NA

cdr3_aa: CSASGGQETQYF
cdr3_nt: TGCAGTGCTAGCGGGGGGCAAGAGACCCAGTACTTC
d_call: TRBD2
j_call: TRBJ2-5
v_call: TRBV20-1
clone_size: many

cdr3_aa: CAWNHMGRDEQYF
cdr3_nt: TGTGCCTGGAACCACATGGGACGGGACGAGCAGTACTTC
d_call: NA
j_call: TRBJ2-7
v_call: TRBV30
clone_size: NA

cdr3_aa: CASSFDRSTGELFF
cdr3_nt: TGTGCCAGCAGCTTCGACAGGTCCACCGGGGAGCTGTTTTTT
d_call: NA
j_call: TRBJ2-2
v_call: TRBV7-2
clone_size: few

cdr3_aa: CAWSVGENTEAFF
cdr3_nt: TGTGCCTGGAGTGTGGGGGAGAACACTGAAGCTTTCTTT
d_call: NA
j_call: TRBJ1-1
v_call: TRBV30
clone_size: NA

cdr3_aa: CSVNGLSGANVLTF
cdr3_nt: TGCAGCGTGAACGGTCTCTCTGGGGCCAACGTCCTGACTTTC
d_call: NA
j_call: TRBJ2-6
v_call: TRBV29-1
clone_size: NA

cdr3_aa: CASSLGTTSEQYF
cdr3_nt: TGTGCCAGCAGCCTCGGGACGACGAGCGAGCAGTACTTC
d_call: NA
j_call: TRBJ2-7
v_call: TRBV5-6
clone_size: few

cdr3_aa: CASSLRPSSGNTIYF
cdr3_nt: TGTGCCAGCAGCTTGAGGCCGAGCTCTGGAAACACCATATATTTT
d_call: NA
j_call: TRBJ1-3
v_call: TRBV7-9
clone_size: NA

cdr3_aa: CASSEGWGSGELFF
cdr3_nt: TGTGCCAGCAGTGAGGGATGGGGCTCCGGGGAGCTGTTTTTT
d_call: NA
j_call: TRBJ2-2
v_call: TRBV2
clone_size: few

cdr3_aa: CASSEEKETQYF
cdr3_nt: TGTGCCAGCAGTGAAGAGAAGGAGACCCAGTACTTC
d_call: NA
j_call: TRBJ2-5
v_call: TRBV6-2/TRBV6-3
clone_size: few

cdr3_aa: CASGPGQVAEQYF
cdr3_nt: TGCGCCAGCGGTCCGGGACAGGTGGCCGAGCAGTACTTC
d_call: TRBD1
j_call: TRBJ2-7
v_call: TRBV5-1
clone_size: many

cdr3_aa: CSAGRLGTGPGELFF
cdr3_nt: TGCAGTGCCGGCCGCCTCGGGACAGGGCCCGGGGAGCTGTTTTTT
d_call: TRBD1
j_call: TRBJ2-2
v_call: TRBV20-1
clone_size: NA

cdr3_aa: CASSAGSSSSYEQYF
cdr3_nt: TGTGCCAGCAGCGCCGGGAGCTCGAGCTCCTACGAGCAGTACTTC
d_call: NA
j_call: TRBJ2-7
v_call: TRBV5-4
clone_size: few

cdr3_aa: CASSDVRTQYF
cdr3_nt: TGTGCCAGCAGTGATGTGCGGACCCAGTACTTC
d_call: NA
j_call: TRBJ2-5
v_call: TRBV2
clone_size: NA

cdr3_aa: CSVGTSWTEAFF
cdr3_nt: TGCAGCGTCGGGACTTCGTGGACTGAAGCTTTCTTT
d_call: NA
j_call: TRBJ1-1
v_call: TRBV29-1
clone_size: few

cdr3_aa: CASSLGWGTDEQFF
cdr3_nt: TGTGCCAGCAGCTTAGGGTGGGGGACCGATGAGCAGTTCTTC
d_call: NA
j_call: TRBJ2-1
v_call: TRBV7-7
clone_size: few

cdr3_aa: CASSQDGERLYNEQFF
cdr3_nt: TGCGCCAGCAGCCAAGACGGTGAAAGATTATACAATGAGCAGTTCTTC
d_call: NA
j_call: TRBJ2-1
v_call: TRBV4-3
clone_size: many

cdr3_aa: CASRLAGDTGELFF
cdr3_nt: TGTGCCAGCCGACTAGCGGGGGACACCGGGGAGCTGTTTTTT
d_call: TRBD2
j_call: TRBJ2-2
v_call: TRBV6-5
clone_size: few

cdr3_aa: CASKSRDTDTQYF
cdr3_nt: TGCGCCAGCAAGAGTCGGGACACAGATACGCAGTATTTT
d_call: NA
j_call: TRBJ2-3
v_call: TRBV5-1
clone_size: many

cdr3_aa: CASGTFGVSGANVLTF
cdr3_nt: TGTGCCAGCGGGACTTTCGGGGTTTCTGGGGCCAACGTCCTGACTTTC
d_call: NA
j_call: TRBJ2-6
v_call: TRBV7-2
clone_size: NA

cdr3_aa: CASSLQSFRVNTGELFF
cdr3_nt: TGTGCCAGCAGCTTACAGTCTTTCAGGGTGAACACCGGGGAGCTGTTTTTT
d_call: NA
j_call: TRBJ2-2
v_call: TRBV7-8
clone_size: NA

cdr3_aa: CASSLHFSNQPQHF
cdr3_nt: TGTGCCAGCAGCTTACATTTTAGCAATCAGCCCCAGCATTTT
d_call: NA
j_call: TRBJ1-5
v_call: TRBV7-2
clone_size: NA

cdr3_aa: CASSQIQGSWTEAFF
cdr3_nt: TGTGCCAGCAGCCAAATTCAGGGTAGCTGGACTGAAGCTTTCTTT
d_call: NA
j_call: TRBJ1-1
v_call: TRBV4-2
clone_size: NA

cdr3_aa: CASSGQPFETQYF
cdr3_nt: TGTGCCAGCAGCGGGCAGCCATTTGAGACCCAGTACTTC
d_call: NA
j_call: TRBJ2-5
v_call: TRBV9
clone_size: few

cdr3_aa: CASSLAGRGQETQYF
cdr3_nt: TGCGCCAGCAGCTTGGCCGGAAGGGGCCAAGAGACCCAGTACTTC
d_call: NA
j_call: TRBJ2-5
v_call: TRBV5-1
clone_size: NA

cdr3_aa: CASSPGLETDTQYF
cdr3_nt: TGTGCCAGTTCCCCGGGACTAGAGACAGATACGCAGTATTTT
d_call: TRBD2
j_call: TRBJ2-3
v_call: TRBV7-3
clone_size: NA

cdr3_aa: CSVSKSGGTNEKLFF
cdr3_nt: TGCAGCGTTTCCAAGTCGGGCGGCACTAATGAAAAACTGTTTTTT
d_call: NA
j_call: TRBJ1-4
v_call: TRBV29-1
clone_size: NA

cdr3_aa: CASSPKEAGQDTGELFF
cdr3_nt: TGTGCCAGCTCACCAAAGGAAGCGGGACAGGACACCGGGGAGCTGTTTTTT
d_call: NA
j_call: TRBJ2-2
v_call: TRBV18
clone_size: NA

cdr3_aa: CASSLGSELFF
cdr3_nt: TGTGCCAGCAGTTTAGGGTCGGAGCTGTTTTTT
d_call: NA
j_call: TRBJ2-2
v_call: TRBV27
clone_size: NA

cdr3_aa: CASSQDNHRYEQFF
cdr3_nt: TGCGCCAGCAGCCAAGATAATCATAGATATGAGCAGTTCTTC
d_call: NA
j_call: TRBJ2-1
v_call: TRBV4-3
clone_size: NA

cdr3_aa: CASSYSFQSNQPQHF
cdr3_nt: TGTGCCAGCAGTTACTCATTTCAAAGCAATCAGCCCCAGCATTTT
d_call: NA
j_call: TRBJ1-5
v_call: TRBV6-5
clone_size: few

cdr3_aa: CASSPGKQTQYF
cdr3_nt: TGTGCCAGCAGCCCCGGAAAACAGACCCAGTACTTC
d_call: NA
j_call: TRBJ2-5
v_call: TRBV27
clone_size: NA

cdr3_aa: CASSPRRDRAYEQYF
cdr3_nt: TGTGCCAGCAGCCCAAGACGCGACAGGGCTTACGAGCAGTACTTC
d_call: TRBD1
j_call: TRBJ2-7
v_call: TRBV7-2
clone_size: few

cdr3_aa: CASSYAELNQPQHF
cdr3_nt: TGTGCCAGCAGTTACGCGGAACTCAATCAGCCCCAGCATTTT
d_call: NA
j_call: TRBJ1-5
v_call: TRBV6-2/TRBV6-3
clone_size: NA

cdr3_aa: CASSQDDREGIEQFF
cdr3_nt: TGTGCCAGCAGCCAAGATGACAGGGAGGGAATAGAGCAGTTCTTC
d_call: NA
j_call: TRBJ2-1
v_call: TRBV3-1
clone_size: few

cdr3_aa: CASSRRDRASTDTQYF
cdr3_nt: TGTGCCAGCAGCCGTCGGGACAGGGCCAGCACAGATACGCAGTATTTT
d_call: TRBD1
j_call: TRBJ2-3
v_call: TRBV12-3/TRBV12-4
clone_size: many

cdr3_aa: CATSDWGQGADTQYF
cdr3_nt: TGTGCCACCAGTGATTGGGGACAGGGGGCCGATACGCAGTATTTT
d_call: TRBD1
j_call: TRBJ2-3
v_call: TRBV24-1
clone_size: NA

cdr3_aa: CASSLASGDHYEQYF
cdr3_nt: TGTGCCAGCAGCTTAGCTTCCGGGGACCACTACGAGCAGTACTTC
d_call: NA
j_call: TRBJ2-7
v_call: TRBV7-2
clone_size: few

cdr3_aa: CASSYPRVYGYTF
cdr3_nt: TGTGCCAGCAGTTATCCCAGGGTCTATGGCTACACCTTC
d_call: NA
j_call: TRBJ1-2
v_call: TRBV6-6
clone_size: few

cdr3_aa: CASSLFGPTGSLSGANVLTF
cdr3_nt: TGTGCCAGCAGCCTTTTTGGTCCGACAGGGAGTCTCTCTGGGGCCAACGTCCTGACTTTC
d_call: TRBD1
j_call: TRBJ2-6
v_call: TRBV14
clone_size: NA

cdr3_aa: CATRAYNSPLHF
cdr3_nt: TGTGCCACCCGGGCGTATAATTCACCCCTCCACTTT
d_call: NA
j_call: TRBJ1-6
v_call: TRBV6-5
clone_size: many

cdr3_aa: CASSEVTADQPQHF
cdr3_nt: TGTGCCAGCAGTGAAGTGACGGCGGATCAGCCCCAGCATTTT
d_call: NA
j_call: TRBJ1-5
v_call: TRBV2
clone_size: many

cdr3_aa: CASSLEGQYGYTF
cdr3_nt: TGTGCCAGCAGTTTAGAGGGACAGTATGGCTACACCTTC
d_call: TRBD1
j_call: TRBJ1-2
v_call: TRBV27
clone_size: many

cdr3_aa: CSARDNGQGSEAFF
cdr3_nt: TGCAGTGCTAGAGATAATGGACAGGGGTCTGAAGCTTTCTTT
d_call: TRBD1
j_call: TRBJ1-1
v_call: TRBV20-1
clone_size: many

cdr3_aa: CASSLSTGGYDEQYF
cdr3_nt: TGTGCCAGCAGTTTATCGACAGGGGGGTATGACGAGCAGTACTTC
d_call: TRBD1
j_call: TRBJ2-7
v_call: TRBV28
clone_size: NA

cdr3_aa: CARRRASGGWETQYF
cdr3_nt: TGTGCCAGAAGGAGGGCTAGCGGGGGATGGGAGACCCAGTACTTC
d_call: TRBD2
j_call: TRBJ2-5
v_call: TRBV6-2/TRBV6-3
clone_size: once

cdr3_aa: CSATGHEAFF
cdr3_nt: TGCAGTGCTACGGGCCATGAAGCTTTCTTT
d_call: NA
j_call: TRBJ1-1
v_call: TRBV20-1
clone_size: few

cdr3_aa: CASSLATSGGENNEQFF
cdr3_nt: TGTGCCAGCAGCTTAGCGACTAGCGGGGGCGAAAACAATGAGCAGTTCTTC
d_call: TRBD2
j_call: TRBJ2-1
v_call: TRBV11-2
clone_size: few

cdr3_aa: CASSLGGTGNEQFF
cdr3_nt: TGTGCCAGCAGCTTAGGAGGGACAGGGAATGAGCAGTTCTTC
d_call: TRBD1
j_call: TRBJ2-1
v_call: TRBV7-2
clone_size: NA

cdr3_aa: CASVLRSLLNTEAFF
cdr3_nt: TGTGCCAGTGTCCTCCGTTCACTCCTTAACACTGAAGCTTTCTTT
d_call: NA
j_call: TRBJ1-1
v_call: TRBV28
clone_size: NA

cdr3_aa: CASSLWDTGYGYTF
cdr3_nt: TGTGCCAGCAGTTTATGGGACACCGGCTATGGCTACACCTTC
d_call: NA
j_call: TRBJ1-2
v_call: TRBV12-3/TRBV12-4
clone_size: NA